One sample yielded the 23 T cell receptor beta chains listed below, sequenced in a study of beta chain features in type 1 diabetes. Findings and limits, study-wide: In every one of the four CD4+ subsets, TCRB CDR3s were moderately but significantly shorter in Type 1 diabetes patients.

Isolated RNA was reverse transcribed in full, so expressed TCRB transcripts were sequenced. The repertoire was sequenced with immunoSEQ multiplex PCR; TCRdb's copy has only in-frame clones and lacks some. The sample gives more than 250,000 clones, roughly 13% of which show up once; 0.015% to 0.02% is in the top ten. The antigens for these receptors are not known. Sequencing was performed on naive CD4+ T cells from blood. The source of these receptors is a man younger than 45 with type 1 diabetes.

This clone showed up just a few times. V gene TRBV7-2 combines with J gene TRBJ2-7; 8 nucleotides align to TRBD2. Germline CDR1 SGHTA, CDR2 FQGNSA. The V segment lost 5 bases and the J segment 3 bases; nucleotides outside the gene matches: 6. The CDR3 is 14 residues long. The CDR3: CASSRGTSLYEQYF. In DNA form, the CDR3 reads TGTGCCAGCAGCCGCGGGACTAGTCTCTACGAGCAGTACTTC.

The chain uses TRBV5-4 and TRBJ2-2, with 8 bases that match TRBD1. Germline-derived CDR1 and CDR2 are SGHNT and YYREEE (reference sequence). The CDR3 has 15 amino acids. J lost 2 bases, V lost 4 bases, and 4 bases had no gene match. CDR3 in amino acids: CASSTDRANTGELFF. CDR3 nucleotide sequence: TGTGCCAGCAGCACGGACAGGGCTAACACCGGGGAGCTGTTTTTT.

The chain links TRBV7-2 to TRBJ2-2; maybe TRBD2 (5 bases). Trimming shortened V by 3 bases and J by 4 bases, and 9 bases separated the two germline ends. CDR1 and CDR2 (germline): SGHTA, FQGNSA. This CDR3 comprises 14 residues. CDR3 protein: CASSFYTSTGELFF. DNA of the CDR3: TGTGCCAGCAGCTTCTATACTAGCACCGGGGAGCTGTTTTTT. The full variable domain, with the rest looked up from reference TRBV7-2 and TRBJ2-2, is GAGVSQSPSNKVTEKGKDVELRCDPISGHTALYWYRQSLGQGLEFLIYFQGNSAPDKSGLPSDRFSAERTGGSVSTLTIQRTQQEDSAVYLCASSFYTSTGELFFGEGSRLTVL.

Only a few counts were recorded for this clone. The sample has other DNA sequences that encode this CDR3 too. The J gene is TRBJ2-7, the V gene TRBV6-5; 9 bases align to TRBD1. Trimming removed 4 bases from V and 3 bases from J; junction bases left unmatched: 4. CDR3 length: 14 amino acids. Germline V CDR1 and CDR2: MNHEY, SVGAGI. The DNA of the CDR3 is TGTGCCAGCAGTTCTCCGGGACAGGGCTACGAGCAGTACTTC. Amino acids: CASSSPGQGYEQYF.

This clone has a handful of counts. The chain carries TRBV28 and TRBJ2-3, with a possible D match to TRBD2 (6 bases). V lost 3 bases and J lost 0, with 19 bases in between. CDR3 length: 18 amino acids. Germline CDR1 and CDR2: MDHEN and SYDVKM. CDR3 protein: CASSFIGGASPSTDTQYF. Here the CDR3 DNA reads TGTGCCAGCAGTTTTATCGGGGGAGCCAGCCCTAGCACAGATACGCAGTATTTT.

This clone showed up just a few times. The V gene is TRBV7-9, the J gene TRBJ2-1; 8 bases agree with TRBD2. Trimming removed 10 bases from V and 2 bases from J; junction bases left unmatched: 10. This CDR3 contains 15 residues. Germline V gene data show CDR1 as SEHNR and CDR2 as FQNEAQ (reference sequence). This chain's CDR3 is CATGGGEWAYNEQFF. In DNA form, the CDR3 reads TGTGCCACGGGGGGGGGAGAGTGGGCCTACAATGAGCAGTTCTTC.

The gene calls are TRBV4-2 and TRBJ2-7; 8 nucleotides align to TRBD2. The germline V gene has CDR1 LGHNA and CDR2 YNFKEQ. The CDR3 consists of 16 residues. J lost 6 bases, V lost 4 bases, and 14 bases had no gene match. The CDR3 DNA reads TGTGCCAGCAGCCGTCAAGGGCGGGAGGTGGGTGGCGAGCAGTACTTC. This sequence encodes CASSRQGREVGGEQYF.

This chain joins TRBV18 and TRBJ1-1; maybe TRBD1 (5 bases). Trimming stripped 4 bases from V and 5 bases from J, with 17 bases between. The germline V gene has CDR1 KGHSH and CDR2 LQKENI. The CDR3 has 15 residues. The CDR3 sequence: CASSLRFGGLTEAFF. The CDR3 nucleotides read TGTGCCAGCTCACTGCGCTTCGGGGGATTGACTGAAGCTTTCTTT. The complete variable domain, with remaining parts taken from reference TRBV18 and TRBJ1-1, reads NAGVMQNPRHLVRRRGQEARLRCSPMKGHSHVYWYRQLPEEGLKFMVYLQKENIIDESGMPKERFSAEFPKEGPSILRIQQVVRGDSAAYFCASSLRFGGLTEAFFGQGTRLTVV.

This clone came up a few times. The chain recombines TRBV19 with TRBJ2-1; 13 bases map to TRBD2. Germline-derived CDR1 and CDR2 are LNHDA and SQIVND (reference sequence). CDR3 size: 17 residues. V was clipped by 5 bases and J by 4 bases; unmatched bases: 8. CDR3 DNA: TGTGCCAGTAGTCTAGGGACTAGCGGGACACCTTACAATGAGCAGTTCTTC. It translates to CASSLGTSGTPYNEQFF.

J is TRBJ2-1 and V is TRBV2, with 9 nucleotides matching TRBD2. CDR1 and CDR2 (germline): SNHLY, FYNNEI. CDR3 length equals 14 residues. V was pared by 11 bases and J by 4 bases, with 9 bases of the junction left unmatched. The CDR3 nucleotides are TGTGCCGAAAGGGCTAGCGGGAAGTACAATGAGCAGTTCTTC. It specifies CAERASGKYNEQFF.

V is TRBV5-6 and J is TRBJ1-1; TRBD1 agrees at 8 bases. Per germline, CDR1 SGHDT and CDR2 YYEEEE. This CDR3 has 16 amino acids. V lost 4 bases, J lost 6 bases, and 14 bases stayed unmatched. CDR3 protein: CASSRWTGRNSAEAFF. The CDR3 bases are TGTGCCAGCAGCCGCTGGACAGGGAGGAATTCCGCTGAAGCTTTCTTT.

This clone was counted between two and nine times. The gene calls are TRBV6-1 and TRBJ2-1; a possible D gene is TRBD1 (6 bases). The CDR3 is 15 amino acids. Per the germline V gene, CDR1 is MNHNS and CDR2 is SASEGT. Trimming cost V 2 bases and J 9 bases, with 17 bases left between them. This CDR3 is CASSETWGQAGEQFF. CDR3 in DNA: TGTGCCAGCAGTGAAACCTGGGGGCAGGCCGGTGAGCAGTTCTTC.

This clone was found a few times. The CDR3 region has the DNA TGCAGCGTTGATAGGTTAGGGGATACTGCGCAGTATTTT. Protein product: CSVDRLGDTAQYF. The rearrangement links TRBV29-1 to TRBJ2-3; the D gene is possibly TRBD1 (5 bases). Germline V gene sequence: CDR1 SQVTM, CDR2 ANQGSEA. There are 13 residues in the CDR3. Trimming shortened V by 3 bases and J by 10 bases, and 17 bases separated the two germline ends.

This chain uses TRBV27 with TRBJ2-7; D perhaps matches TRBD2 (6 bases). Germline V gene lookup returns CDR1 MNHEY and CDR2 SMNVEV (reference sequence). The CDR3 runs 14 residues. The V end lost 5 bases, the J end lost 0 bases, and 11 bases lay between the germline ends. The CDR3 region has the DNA TGTGCCAGCAGTCGGACGGGAGTCTCCTACGAGCAGTACTTC. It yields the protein CASSRTGVSYEQYF.

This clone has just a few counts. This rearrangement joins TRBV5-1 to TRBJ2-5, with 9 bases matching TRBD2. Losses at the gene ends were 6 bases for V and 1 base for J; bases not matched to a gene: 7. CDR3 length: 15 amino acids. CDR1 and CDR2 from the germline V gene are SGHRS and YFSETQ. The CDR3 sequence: CASTRLADIQETQYF. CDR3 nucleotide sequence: TGCGCCAGCACCCGACTAGCGGATATCCAAGAGACCCAGTACTTC. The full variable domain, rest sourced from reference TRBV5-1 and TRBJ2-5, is KAGVTQTPRYLIKTRGQQVTLSCSPISGHRSVSWYQQTPGQGLQFLFEYFSETQRNKGNFPGRFSGRQFSNSRSEMNVSTLELGDSALYLCASTRLADIQETQYFGPGTRLLVL.

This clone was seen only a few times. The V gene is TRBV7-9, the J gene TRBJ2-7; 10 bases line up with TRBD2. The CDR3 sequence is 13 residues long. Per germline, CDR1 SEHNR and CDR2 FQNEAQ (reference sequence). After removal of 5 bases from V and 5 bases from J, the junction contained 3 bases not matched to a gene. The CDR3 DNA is TGTGCCAGCAGCACTCTAGCGGGAGACGAGCAGTACTTC. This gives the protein CASSTLAGDEQYF.

The CDR3 DNA follows: TGTGCCAGCAGTAGGACAGGGAGGACAGATACGCAGTATTTT. Protein: CASSRTGRTDTQYF. The chain has TRBV6-5 and TRBJ2-3; 8 bases are shared with TRBD1. Germline lookup yields CDR1 MNHEY and CDR2 SVGAGI. V dropped 5 bases and J dropped 3; count of bases not matched to a gene: 4. CDR3 length: 14 amino acids.

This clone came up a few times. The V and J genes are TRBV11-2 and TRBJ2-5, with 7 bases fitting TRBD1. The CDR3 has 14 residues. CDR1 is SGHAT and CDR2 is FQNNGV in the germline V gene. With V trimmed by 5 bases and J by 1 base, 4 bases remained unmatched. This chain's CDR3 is CASSPQGSQETQYF. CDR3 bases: TGTGCCAGCAGCCCACAGGGGTCCCAAGAGACCCAGTACTTC.

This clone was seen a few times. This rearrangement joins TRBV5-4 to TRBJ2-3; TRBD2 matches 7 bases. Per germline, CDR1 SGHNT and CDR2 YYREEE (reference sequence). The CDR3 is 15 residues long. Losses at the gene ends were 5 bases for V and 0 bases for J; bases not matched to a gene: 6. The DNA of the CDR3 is TGTGCCAGCAGGGAAAGCGGGACTAGCACAGATACGCAGTATTTT. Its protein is CASRESGTSTDTQYF.

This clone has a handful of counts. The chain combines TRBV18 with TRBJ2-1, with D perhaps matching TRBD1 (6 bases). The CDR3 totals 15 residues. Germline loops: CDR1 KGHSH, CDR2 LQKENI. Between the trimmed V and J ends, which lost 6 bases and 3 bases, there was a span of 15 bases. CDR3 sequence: CASSNRVAHYNEQFF. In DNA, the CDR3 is TGTGCCAGCTCGAACAGGGTGGCCCACTACAATGAGCAGTTCTTC.

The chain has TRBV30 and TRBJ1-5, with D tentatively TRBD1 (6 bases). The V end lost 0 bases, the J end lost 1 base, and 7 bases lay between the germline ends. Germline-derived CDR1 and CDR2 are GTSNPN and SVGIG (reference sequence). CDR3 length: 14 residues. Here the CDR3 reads CAWSVGQSNQPQHF. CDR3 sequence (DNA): TGTGCCTGGAGTGTCGGACAGAGCAATCAGCCCCAGCATTTT.

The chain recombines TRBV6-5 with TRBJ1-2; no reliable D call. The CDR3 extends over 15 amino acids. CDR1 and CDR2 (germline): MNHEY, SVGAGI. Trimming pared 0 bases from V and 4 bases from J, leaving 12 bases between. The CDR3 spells CASSYSLSGFYGYTF. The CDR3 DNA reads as TGTGCCAGCAGTTACTCATTATCGGGATTCTATGGCTACACCTTC.

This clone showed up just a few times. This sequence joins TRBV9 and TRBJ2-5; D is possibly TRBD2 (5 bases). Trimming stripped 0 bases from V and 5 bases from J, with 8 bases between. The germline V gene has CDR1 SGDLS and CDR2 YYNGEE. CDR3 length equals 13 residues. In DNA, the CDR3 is TGTGCCAGCAGCGTAGGTGGCGGGGAGACCCAGTACTTC. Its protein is CASSVGGGETQYF.